This paragraph reports one TCR beta chain. Its target is not known. Germline lookup yields CDR1 SGDLS and CDR2 YYNGEE. V dropped 0 bases and J dropped 1 base, with 10 bases sitting between them. The CDR3 has 15 residues. This sample is part of a study of T cell repertoires in cytomegalovirus infection. TCRdb used MiXCR to reprocess the reads, holding one entry per CDR3 protein. The sample lists some 940,000 distinct CDR3 sequences; 25% to 40% were seen once. The sequence derives from a human donor in good health (CMV status not recorded). Some clones in this sample may be carry-over from other donors' samples. Sample: cultured CD8+ T cells from PBMCs, taken from culture after CMV antigen stimulation. V is TRBV9 and J is TRBJ2-5; possible D gene TRBD2, 5 bases. CDR3 residues: CASSVARGAQETQYF. CDR3 DNA sequence: TGTGCCAGCAGCGTAGCTCGGGGTGCCCAAGAGACCCAGTACTTC. Filled out from reference TRBV9 and TRBJ2-5, the complete variable domain reads DSGVTQTPKHLITATGQRVTLRCSPRSGDLSVYWYQQSLDQGLQFLIQYYNGEERAKGNILERFSAQQFPDLHSELNLSSLELGDSALYFCASSVARGAQETQYFGPGTRLLVL.